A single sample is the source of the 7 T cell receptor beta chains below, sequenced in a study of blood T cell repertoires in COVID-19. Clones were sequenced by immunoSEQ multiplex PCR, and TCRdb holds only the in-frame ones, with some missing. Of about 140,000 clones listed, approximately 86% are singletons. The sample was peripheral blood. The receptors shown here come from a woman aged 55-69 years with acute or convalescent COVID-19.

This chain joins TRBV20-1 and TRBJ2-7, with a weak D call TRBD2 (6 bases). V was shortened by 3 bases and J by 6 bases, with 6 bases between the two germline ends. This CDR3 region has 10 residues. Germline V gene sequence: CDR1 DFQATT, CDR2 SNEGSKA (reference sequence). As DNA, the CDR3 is TGCAGTGCTAGGGGACTCGAGCAGTACTTC. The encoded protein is CSARGLEQYF.

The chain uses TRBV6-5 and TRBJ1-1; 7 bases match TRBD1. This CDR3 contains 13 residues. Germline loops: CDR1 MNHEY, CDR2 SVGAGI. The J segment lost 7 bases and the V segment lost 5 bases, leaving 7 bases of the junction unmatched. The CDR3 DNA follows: TGTGCCAGCAGTCAGGGGGGCGGCTTTGAAGCTTTCTTT. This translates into CASSQGGGFEAFF.

CDR3 nucleotide sequence: TGTGCCAGCAGCTTAAGTGGGGGGAGCACTGAAGCTTTCTTT. This codes for CASSLSGGSTEAFF. The rearrangement joins TRBV7-3 to TRBJ1-1, with D possibly matching TRBD1 (5 bases). Germline V gene sequence: CDR1 SGHTA, CDR2 FQGTGA. This CDR3 is built from 14 residues. Trimming removed 1 base at V and 4 bases at J, with 10 bases between.

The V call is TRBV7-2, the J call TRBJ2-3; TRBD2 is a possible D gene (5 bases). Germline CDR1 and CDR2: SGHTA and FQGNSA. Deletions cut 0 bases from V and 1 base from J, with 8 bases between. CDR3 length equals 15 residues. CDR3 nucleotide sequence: TGTGCCAGCAGCTTAGCCGGGCGGGGCACAGATACGCAGTATTTT. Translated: CASSLAGRGTDTQYF.

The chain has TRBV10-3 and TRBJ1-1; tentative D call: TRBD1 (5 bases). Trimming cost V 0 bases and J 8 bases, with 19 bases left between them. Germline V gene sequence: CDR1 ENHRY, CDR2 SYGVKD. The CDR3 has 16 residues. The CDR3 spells CAISESGGRRGSEAFF. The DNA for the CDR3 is TGTGCCATCAGTGAGTCGGGCGGAAGAAGGGGCAGCGAAGCTTTCTTT.

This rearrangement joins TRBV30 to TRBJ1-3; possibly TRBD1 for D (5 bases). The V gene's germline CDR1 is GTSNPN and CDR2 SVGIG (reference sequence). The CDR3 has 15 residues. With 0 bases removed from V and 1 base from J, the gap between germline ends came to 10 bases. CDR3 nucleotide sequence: TGTGCCTGGAGTGTAAGGGGCACTTCTGGAAACACCATATATTTT. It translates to CAWSVRGTSGNTIYF. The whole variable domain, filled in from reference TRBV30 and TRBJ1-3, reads SQTIHQWPATLVQPVGSPLSLECTVEGTSNPNLYWYRQAAGRGLQLLFYSVGIGQISSEVPQNLSASRPQDRQFILSSKKLLLSDSGFYLCAWSVRGTSGNTIYFGEGSWLTVV.

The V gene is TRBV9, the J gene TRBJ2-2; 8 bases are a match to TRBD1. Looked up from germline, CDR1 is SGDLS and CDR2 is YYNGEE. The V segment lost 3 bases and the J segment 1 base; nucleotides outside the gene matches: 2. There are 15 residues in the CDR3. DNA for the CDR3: TGTGCCAGCAGCGCCGGGACAGGGAACACCGGGGAGCTGTTTTTT. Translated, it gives CASSAGTGNTGELFF.